This T cell receptor beta chain was recovered during a study of T cells in Graves' hyperthyroidism and ophthalmopathy. Study overall: Peripheral blood draws took place at initial diagnosis, ahead of any treatment.

Points from the study as a whole: Appearing also in blood were most of the thyroid clonotypes expanded above 0.001.

Clinical symptoms, serum thyroxine, TRAb, thyroid ultrasound and orbital computed tomography established diagnosis. The TCR beta CDR3 regions underwent amplification using RNA transcripts as the source. RT-PCR in the first round (using the HTBI primer set) targeted the TCR CDR3. Using its own MiXCR run on the multiplex PCR reads, TCRdb lists one record per CDR3 protein. Here the sample spans approximately 590,000 distinct CDR3 sequences, 15% to 19% being singletons. About this clonotype itself: Its antigen is unidentified.

From germline, CDR1 is KGHSH and CDR2 LQKENI. The CDR3 length is 13 residues. V gave up 3 bases and J gave up 3 bases, with 8 bases separating them. Sample: blood. The J gene is TRBJ2-5, the V gene TRBV18, with D perhaps TRBD2 (5 bases). The source of this sequence is a woman between 25 and 40 years old with Graves' hyperthyroidism. As DNA, the CDR3 is TGTGCCAGCTCACCCCACGGGAAAGAGACCCAGTACTTC. Protein sequence: CASSPHGKETQYF.